A selection of T cell receptor beta chains follows, all from one sample in a study of graft-versus-host responses after intestinal transplantation. Some clones are missing from TCRdb's copy, which holds only in-frame ones; the method was immunoSEQ multiplex PCR. Of about 97,000 clones detected, about 93% appear once; the ten largest clones hold around 15%. The sequences come from PBMCs, collected approximately 470 days after intestinal transplant. These receptors originate from a human patient who received an intestinal transplant, so some T cells may come from the graft donor. CDR3s include the opening cysteine and the closing phenylalanine or tryptophan. A D gene is named only where the DNA matches it firmly. Where a row states a size, it is once, few, many or the class of an expanded clone; other rows omit it.

size	D	J	V	DNA	CDR3
-	TRBD1	TRBJ1-2	TRBV2	TGTGCCAGTCAACAGAGGGTCCCCCCTGGACAGGGGGCCGGCTATGGCTACACCTTC	CASQQRVPPGQGAGYGYTF
-	-	TRBJ2-1	TRBV18	TGTGCCAGCTCACCACCTTCCAAAGCCTACAATGAGCAGTTCTTC	CASSPPSKAYNEQFF
few	-	TRBJ1-2	TRBV6-5	TGTGCCAGCAGGGACGGCCCCTATGGCTACACCTTC	CASRDGPYGYTF
-	TRBD2	TRBJ2-5	TRBV7-3	TGTGCCAGCAGCTTAAGCGGGGGCCAAGAGACCCAGTACTTC	CASSLSGGQETQYF
-	TRBD2	TRBJ2-7	TRBV7-8	TGTGCCAGCAGCTTAGAGGCTAGCGGGGGTTCCAGCTCCTACGAGCAGTACTTC	CASSLEASGGSSSYEQYF
-	-	TRBJ1-5	TRBV2	TGTGCCAGCAGCGAGGGGAGGGGAATTGGCAATCAGCCCCAGCATTTT	CASSEGRGIGNQPQHF
-	-	TRBJ1-5	TRBV23-1	TGCGCCAGCAGTCGAAGAGTCTGTTGGAGAAGGGTTTTGGGTCAGCCCCAGCATTTT	CASSRRVCWRRVLGQPQHF
-	TRBD2	TRBJ2-3	TRBV19	TGTGCCAGTAGGCCGGGACTAGGTCGCGCAGATACGCAGTATTTT	CASRPGLGRADTQYF
-	-	TRBJ2-7	TRBV15	TGTGCCACCAGCGAGCCCAGTGAAGGGAGCTCCTACGAGCAGTACTTC	CATSEPSEGSSYEQYF
-	-	TRBJ2-1	TRBV7-8	TGTGCCAGCAGCTTAGGATTACAGCAAACCTACAATGAGCAGTTCTTC	CASSLGLQQTYNEQFF
-	TRBD1	TRBJ1-2	TRBV7-9	TGTGCCAGCAGCTTGTACAGGGGGCACGGCTACACCTTC	CASSLYRGHGYTF
-	-	TRBJ1-1	TRBV6-4	TGTGCCAGCAGTGACTCGAGGGGGTGGGCTTTCTTT	CASSDSRGWAFF
-	-	TRBJ1-1	TRBV2	TGTGCCAGCAGAGTCCAGGGAGTTGGGAGTGAAGCTTTCTTT	CASRVQGVGSEAFF
-	-	TRBJ2-7	TRBV14	TGTGCCAGCAGCCACCTGACGAGGGTAAGGGCCTACGAGCAGTACTTC	CASSHLTRVRAYEQYF
-	TRBD1	TRBJ1-4	TRBV15	TGTGCCACCAGCAGAGACTTGGGGACAGGGGATGAAAAACTGTTTTTT	CATSRDLGTGDEKLFF
-	TRBD1	TRBJ1-2	TRBV5-6	TGTGCCAGCAGCTTCGGGACAGGGGATGGCTACACCTTC	CASSFGTGDGYTF
-	-	TRBJ2-7	TRBV19	TGTGCCAGTAGTATAGACCGTGGCAGTCTGAGCGAGCAGTACTTC	CASSIDRGSLSEQYF
-	TRBD2	TRBJ2-3	TRBV7-2	TGTGCCAGCAGCCCCAGCGGGGGCACAGATACGCAGTATTTT	CASSPSGGTDTQYF
-	-	TRBJ1-2	TRBV11-2	TGTGCCAGCACCAAGAGGGGGGACTATGGCTACACCTTC	CASTKRGDYGYTF
-	TRBD1	TRBJ2-7	TRBV7-7	TGTGCTAGCAGCTCCGGGACAGATTACGAGCAGTACTTC	CASSSGTDYEQYF
-	-	TRBJ1-3	TRBV5-1	TGCGCCAGCAGCTTGGCGCCCGGCAACACCATATATTTT	CASSLAPGNTIYF
once	-	TRBJ1-1	TRBV21-1	TGTGCCAGAATGGAGGCGGGCAGCTCGACGGAAGCTTTCTTT	CARMEAGSSTEAFF
-	TRBD2	TRBJ2-5	TRBV7-2	TGTGCCAGCAGCCCTGGACTGGGGACTAGCGGGGACGAGACCCAGTACTTC	CASSPGLGTSGDETQYF
-	-	TRBJ2-7	TRBV9	TGTGCCAGCAGCGTAGCTTCGGGTAGCGACGAGCAGTACTTC	CASSVASGSDEQYF
-	-	TRBJ2-3	TRBV18	TGTGCCAGCTCACCTGGCGGGGGCGCTAGCACAGATACGCAGTATTTT	CASSPGGGASTDTQYF
-	-	TRBJ1-6	TRBV19	TGTGCCAGTAGTACTCAGGGGAATTCACCCCTCCACTTT	CASSTQGNSPLHF
-	-	TRBJ2-7	TRBV25-1	TGTGCCAGCAGTGAGGGGGACAAAACCTACGAGCAGTACTTC	CASSEGDKTYEQYF
-	-	TRBJ2-7	TRBV15	TGTGCCACCAGCAGAGATTTGGCAGGCTACGAGCAGTACTTC	CATSRDLAGYEQYF
-	-	TRBJ1-5	TRBV5-5	TGTGCCAGCAGCAGCAGGGAGTCCAATCAGCCCCAGCATTTT	CASSSRESNQPQHF
-	-	TRBJ1-1	TRBV9	TGTGCCAGCACCCCCTTAGGGGTGAACACTGAAGCTTTCTTT	CASTPLGVNTEAFF
-	-	TRBJ1-2	TRBV7-9	TGTGCCAGCAGCGCCCGAAAAGACTATGGCTACACCTTC	CASSARKDYGYTF